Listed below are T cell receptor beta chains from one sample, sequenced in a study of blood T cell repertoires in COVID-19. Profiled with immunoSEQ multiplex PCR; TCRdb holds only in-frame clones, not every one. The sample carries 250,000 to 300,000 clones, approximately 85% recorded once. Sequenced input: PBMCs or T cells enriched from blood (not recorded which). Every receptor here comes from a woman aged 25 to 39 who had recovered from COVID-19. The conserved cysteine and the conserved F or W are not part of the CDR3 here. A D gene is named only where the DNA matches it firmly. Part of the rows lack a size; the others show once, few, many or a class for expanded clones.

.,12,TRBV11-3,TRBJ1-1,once,ASSLGLGGTEAF
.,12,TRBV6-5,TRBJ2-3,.,ASITPFVPDTQY
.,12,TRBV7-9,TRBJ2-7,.,ASSLSRVTYEQY
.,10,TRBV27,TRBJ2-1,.,ASSLSKNEQF
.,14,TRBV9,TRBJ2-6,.,ASSVDRDSGANVLT
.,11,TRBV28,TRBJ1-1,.,ASRPGQNTEAF
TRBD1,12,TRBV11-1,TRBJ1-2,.,ASSLLGQGYGYT
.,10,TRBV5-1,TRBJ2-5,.,ASRETRETQY
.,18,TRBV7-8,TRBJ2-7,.,ASSVDRGNQEAGGKYEQY
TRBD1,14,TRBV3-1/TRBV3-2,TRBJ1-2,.,ASSHYTAGTGYGYT
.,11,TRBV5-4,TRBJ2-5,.,ASSLPYQETQY
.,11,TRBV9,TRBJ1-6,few,ASSLDDGTPLH
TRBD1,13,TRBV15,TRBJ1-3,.,ATSRSGGFGNTIY
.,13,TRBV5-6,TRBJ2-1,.,ASSAAGGSYNEQF
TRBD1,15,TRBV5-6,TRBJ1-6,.,ASSLTGDPNYNSPLH
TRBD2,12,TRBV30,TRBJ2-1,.,AWIPGLVRNEQF
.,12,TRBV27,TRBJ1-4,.,ASSYTRLREKLF
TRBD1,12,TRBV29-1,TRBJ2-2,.,SVATGTGTGELF
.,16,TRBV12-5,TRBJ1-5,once,ASGLVQWGRYSNQPQH
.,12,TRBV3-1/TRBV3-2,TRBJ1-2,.,ASSQGGQNYGYT
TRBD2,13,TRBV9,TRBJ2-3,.,ASSAGLLITDTQY
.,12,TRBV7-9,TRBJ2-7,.,ASQGSLISYEQY
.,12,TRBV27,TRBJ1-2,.,ASSWGAGGYGYT
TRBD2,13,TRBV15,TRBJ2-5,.,ATTRDYHNQETQY
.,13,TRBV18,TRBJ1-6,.,ASSFSPQGNSPLH
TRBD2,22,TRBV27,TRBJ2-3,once,ASSLRFATTGARGTSGPTDTQY
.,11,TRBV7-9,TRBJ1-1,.,ASSLRWRTEAF
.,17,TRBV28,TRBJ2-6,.,ASSRTGVWYRSGANVLT
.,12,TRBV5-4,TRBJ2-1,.,ASSFRAEGGEQF
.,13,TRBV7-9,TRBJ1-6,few,ASSLQAGGASPLH
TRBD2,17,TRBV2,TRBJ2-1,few,ASSEAPLFLAASYNEQF